This T cell receptor beta chain was recovered during a study of blood T cell repertoires in COVID-19. Study background: T cells, B-cell-depleted T cells, or PBMCs provided the cDNA or gDNA that served as material.

The Seattle patients joined while their infection was active and were tracked longitudinally afterward. Authors' processing steps: Reference gene primer amplification gave nucleated cell count estimates. Repertoires were generated with immunoSEQ multiplex PCR, while TCRdb's copy carries only in-frame clones and drops some. V and J calls and clone size are copied from that table; D and trimming were computed from the DNA. The table records 260,000 or so clones, about four fifths of them present only once. Material: peripheral blood. The receptor comes from a woman at least 80 years old with COVID-19, enrolled during active disease.

The DNA of the CDR3 is TGTGCCAGCAGCTCCGGACTAGCGGGAAGGAATGAGCAGTTCTTC. It encodes CASSSGLAGRNEQFF. This rearrangement joins TRBV5-4 to TRBJ2-1, with 12 positions matching TRBD2. This CDR3 is 15 amino acids long. V was clipped by 3 bases and J by 7 bases; unmatched bases: 5. Germline V gene lookup returns CDR1 SGHNT and CDR2 YYREEE (reference sequence).